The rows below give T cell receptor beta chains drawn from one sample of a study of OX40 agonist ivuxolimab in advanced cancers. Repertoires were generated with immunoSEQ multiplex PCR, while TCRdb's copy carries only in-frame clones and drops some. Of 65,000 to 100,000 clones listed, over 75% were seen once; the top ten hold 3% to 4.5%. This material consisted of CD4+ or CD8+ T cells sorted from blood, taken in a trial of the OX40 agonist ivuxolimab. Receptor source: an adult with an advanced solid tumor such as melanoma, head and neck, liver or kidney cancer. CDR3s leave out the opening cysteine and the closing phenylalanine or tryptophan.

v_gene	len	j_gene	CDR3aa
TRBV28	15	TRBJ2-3	ASSGPESGSHQNTQY
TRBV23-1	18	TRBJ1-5	ASSQNFKSGVEGGRQPQH
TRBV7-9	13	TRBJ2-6	ASSFVQSGANVLT
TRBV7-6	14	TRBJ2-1	ASSLWSLAGYNEQF
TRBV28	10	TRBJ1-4	ASSLRDNALF
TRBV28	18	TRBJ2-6	ASSLYQPRDRVEGANVLT
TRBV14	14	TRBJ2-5	ASSHVRGLFQETQY
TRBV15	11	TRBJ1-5	ATSRDVNQPQH
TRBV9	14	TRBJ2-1	ASSVGSELLYNEQF
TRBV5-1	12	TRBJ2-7	ASSYASGSYEQY
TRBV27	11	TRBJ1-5	ASRAFPHQPQH
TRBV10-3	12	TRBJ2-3	AISGDRATDTQY
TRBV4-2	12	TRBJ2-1	ASSQDIGSGEQF
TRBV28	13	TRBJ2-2	ASSFWREDTGELF
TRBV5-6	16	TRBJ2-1	ASSFHKWLGSSYNEQF
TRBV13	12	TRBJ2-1	ASSFPTSANEQF
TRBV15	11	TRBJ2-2	ATSRDYDRELF
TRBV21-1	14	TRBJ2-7	ASSKGGVYGSYEQY
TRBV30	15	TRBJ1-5	AWSLWGTDFTDQPQH
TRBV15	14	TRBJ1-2	ATSRDYVVTGYGYT
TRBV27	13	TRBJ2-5	ASSLGGRKSETQY
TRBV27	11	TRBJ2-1	ASSLVTGHEQF
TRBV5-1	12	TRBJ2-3	ASSLLAGRDTQY
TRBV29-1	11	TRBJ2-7	SVEAGPSYEQY
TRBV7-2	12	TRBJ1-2	ASGNRGKNYGYT
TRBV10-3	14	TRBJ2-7	AISESGTGGSYEQY
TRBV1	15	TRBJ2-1	TSSQSPIAGGSGEQF
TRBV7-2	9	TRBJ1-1	ALQTGTEAF
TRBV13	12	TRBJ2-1	ASRASTGRNEQF
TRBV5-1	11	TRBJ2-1	ASSTGLVNEQF
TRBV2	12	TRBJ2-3	ASRRSTSGFTQY
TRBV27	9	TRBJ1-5	ASGLDQPQH
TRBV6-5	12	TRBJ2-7	ASSYSGSSYEQY
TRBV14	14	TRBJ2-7	ASSPLSGTSSYEQY
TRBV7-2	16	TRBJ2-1	ASSLNGLASFSYNEQF
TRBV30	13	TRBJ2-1	ASTRGGRAINEQF
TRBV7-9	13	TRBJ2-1	ASSPPGGGGDEQF
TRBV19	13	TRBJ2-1	ASSPRQGFVNEQF
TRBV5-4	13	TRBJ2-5	ASSNLLAAQETQY
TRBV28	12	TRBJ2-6	AGGAAAGANVLT
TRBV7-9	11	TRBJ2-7	ASSLTAGGEQY
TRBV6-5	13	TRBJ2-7	ASTEAGTGIYEQY
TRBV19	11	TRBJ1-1	ASSMALNTEAF
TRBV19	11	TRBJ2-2	ASDRDGSGELF
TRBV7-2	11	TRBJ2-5	ASSETSGETQY
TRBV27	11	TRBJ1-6	ASSLSGFSPLH
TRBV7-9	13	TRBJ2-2	ASSLDRPNTGELF
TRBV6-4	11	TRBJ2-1	ASSGTENNEQF
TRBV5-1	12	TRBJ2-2	ASSVAVNTGELF
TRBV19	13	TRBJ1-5	ASSPGQGAWQPQH
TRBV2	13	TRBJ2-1	ASTTGTGWLYEQF
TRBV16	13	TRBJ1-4	ASSQSWPQGEKLF